Sequencing of this TCR beta chain was carried out in a study of blood T cell repertoires in COVID-19. At the level of the study: T cells, B-cell-depleted T cells, or PBMCs provided the cDNA or gDNA that served as material.

Sequencing used immunoSEQ multiplex PCR; TCRdb keeps in-frame clones, though not all of them. The data contain about 380,000 clones, 70% to 90% of them singletons. This clonotype was obtained from a man in his forties with acute or convalescent COVID-19. Input material: peripheral blood.

This chain's CDR3 is CASSPRTSANNEQFF. The CDR3 DNA reads TGTGCCAGCAGCCCCCGGACTAGCGCTAACAATGAGCAGTTCTTC. V is TRBV11-3 and J is TRBJ2-1, with 9 nucleotides matching TRBD2. This CDR3 comprises 15 residues. The germline CDR1 and CDR2 sequences are SGHNT and YENEEA. The junction had 7 bases not matched to a gene; V was cut back by 5 bases and J by 5 bases.